This T cell receptor beta chain was sequenced for a study of CD8+ T cells in alopecia areata. The overall study: The protocol delivered tofacitinib for 6 to 18 months, then withdrew it for 6 months.

Findings of the study overall: Administration of tofacitinib significantly diminished scalp clonality and expanded CD8+ clones within the top 100. How baseline CD8+ expansion relates to response remains uncertain (there was one nonresponder).

Worth noting for this clone: The antigen is not known.

Treatment noted: oral pan-JAK inhibitor, 5-10 mg twice daily. Researchers gathered lesional scalp punch biopsies and peripheral blood from patients with alopecia areata. Sequencing templates came from extracted RNA that was reverse transcribed into cDNA. Here immunoSEQ multiplex PCR was the method, and the copy in TCRdb shows in-frame clones only, minus some. The sample consists of 200,000 or so clones, 55% to 75% of them appearing once. V gave up 2 bases and J gave up 3 bases; unmatched junction bases: 4. The CDR3 loop spans 15 amino acids. The germline V gene encodes CDR1 SGHNT and CDR2 YYREEE (reference sequence).

This sequence was found in a human donor with alopecia areata. Here the sequenced sample was CD4+ T cells sorted from blood, taken at week 24, from a patient treated with tofacitinib. The chain employs TRBV5-4 and TRBJ2-4; TRBD1 aligns across 8 bases. The CDR3 DNA reads as TGTGCCAGCAGCTTAAAAGGACAGGGCAAAAACATTCAGTACTTC. Its protein is CASSLKGQGKNIQYF.